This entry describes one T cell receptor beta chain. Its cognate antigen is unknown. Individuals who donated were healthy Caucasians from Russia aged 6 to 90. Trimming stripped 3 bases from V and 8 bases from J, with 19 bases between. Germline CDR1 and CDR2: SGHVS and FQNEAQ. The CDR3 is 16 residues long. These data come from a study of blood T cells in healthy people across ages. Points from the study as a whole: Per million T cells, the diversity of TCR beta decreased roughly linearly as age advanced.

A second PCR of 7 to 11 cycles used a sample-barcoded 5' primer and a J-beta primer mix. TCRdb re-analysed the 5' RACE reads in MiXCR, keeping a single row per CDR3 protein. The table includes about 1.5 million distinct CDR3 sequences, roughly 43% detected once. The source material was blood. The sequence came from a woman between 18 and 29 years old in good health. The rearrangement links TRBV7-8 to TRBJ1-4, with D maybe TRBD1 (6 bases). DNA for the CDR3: TGTGCCAGCAGCTTCCCAAACCGACAGGTCGGAGAAAAACTGTTTTTT. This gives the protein CASSFPNRQVGEKLFF.